These 32 T cell receptor beta chains share one sample of origin, sequenced in a study of T cells after yellow fever vaccination. TCRdb re-derived calls from the 5' RACE reads in MiXCR, one entry per CDR3 protein. Here the sample spans hundreds of thousands of distinct CDR3 sequences, over 15% being singletons. Sequences were derived from PBMCs, sampled before the yellow fever booster vaccination. The origin of the receptors is a man aged 18-30 years who received the YFV17D yellow fever vaccine.

This clonotype has more than one count but fewer than ten. CDR3: CATLGDRVSNEQFF. The CDR3 bases are TGTGCCACCCTAGGGGACAGGGTCTCCAATGAGCAGTTCTTC. The V gene is TRBV2, the J gene TRBJ2-1, with 9 bases aligning to TRBD1. Germline V gene sequence: CDR1 SNHLY, CDR2 FYNNEI. The CDR3 has 14 amino acids. V lost 10 bases and J lost 6; bases outside the gene matches: 10.

There are a few counts of this clonotype. The rearrangement uses TRBV4-1 and TRBJ2-1; D may match TRBD1 or TRBD2 (5 bases each). V shed 4 bases and J shed 12 bases, with 13 bases lying between them. The germline CDR1 and CDR2 sequences are MGHRA and YSYEKL. The CDR3 spans 12 residues. The CDR3 DNA is TGCGCCAGCAGCCCAGGGACCCGCGGGCAGTTCTTC. Amino acid sequence: CASSPGTRGQFF.

In its sample, this clonotype was seen a few times. The rearrangement links TRBV4-1 to TRBJ2-7; D possibly matches TRBD1 or TRBD2 (6 bases each). Between the trimmed V and J ends, which lost 3 bases and 1 base, there was a span of 22 bases. The germline V gene has CDR1 MGHRA and CDR2 YSYEKL. This CDR3 has 18 amino acids. This chain's CDR3 is CASSHEGGSGARSYEQYF. CDR3 coding DNA: TGCGCCAGCAGCCATGAAGGTGGGTCGGGGGCGAGATCCTACGAGCAGTACTTC.

The rearrangement joins TRBV28 to TRBJ2-7; 7 bases align to TRBD1. This CDR3 region has 12 residues. Germline CDR1 and CDR2: MDHEN and SYDVKM. Unmatched junction bases numbered 1, after V lost 2 bases and J lost 6 bases. The CDR3 reads CASSLGTVEQYF. The CDR3 DNA reads TGTGCCAGCAGTTTAGGGACAGTCGAGCAGTACTTC. The variable domain in full, with the rest retrieved from reference TRBV28 and TRBJ2-7, is DVKVTQSSRYLVKRTGEKVFLECVQDMDHENMFWYRQDPGLGLRLIYFSYDVKMKEKGDIPEGYSVSREKKERFSLILESASTNQTSMYLCASSLGTVEQYFGPGTRLTVT.

CDR3 nucleotides: TGTGCCAGCAGTCTGTCGGGGGGGCCGAACCTCACCCACGAGCAGTACGTC. Its translation is CASSLSGGPNLTHEQYV. The chain links TRBV27 to TRBJ2-7, with 8 bases fitting TRBD2. The J segment lost 5 bases and the V segment lost 5 bases, leaving 17 bases of the junction unmatched. Germline assignment: CDR1 MNHEY and CDR2 SMNVEV (reference sequence). The CDR3 contains 17 residues.

The genes are TRBV18 and TRBJ2-5; D not certain. CDR3 length equals 13 residues. In germline, CDR1 is KGHSH, CDR2 LQKENI. The V and J ends lost 4 bases and 1 base respectively, with 7 bases between them. This chain's CDR3 is CASSLDAQETQYF. The CDR3 DNA follows: TGTGCCAGCTCACTTGACGCCCAAGAGACCCAGTACTTC.

The CDR3 loop reads CSGIMLAKAFF. In DNA, the CDR3 is TGCAGCGGTATAATGCTAGCCAAAGCTTTCTTT. The rearrangement links TRBV29-1 to TRBJ1-1; the D is unclear. The CDR3 contains 11 residues. V was clipped by 7 bases and J by 9 bases, with 15 bases between them. Germline CDR1 is SQVTM and CDR2 is ANQGSEA.

This chain joins TRBV28 and TRBJ2-1; D is perhaps TRBD2 (5 bases). CDR1 is MDHEN and CDR2 is SYDVKM in the germline V gene. The ends were cut back, 5 bases at V and 3 bases at J, with 14 bases in the middle. CDR3 size: 15 residues. CDR3 region: CASSLAGGDYNEQFF. Here the CDR3 DNA reads TGTGCCAGCAGTCTCGCGGGTGGGGACTACAATGAGCAGTTCTTC.

This clonotype was found a few times. The V and J genes are TRBV28 and TRBJ2-3; D is perhaps TRBD2 (6 bases). Germline values: CDR1 MDHEN, CDR2 SYDVKM. The CDR3 sequence is 17 residues long. Trimming pared 4 bases from V and 0 bases from J, leaving 17 bases between. This CDR3 is CASSYSPGLGSTDTQYF. The DNA for the CDR3 is TGTGCCAGCAGTTACTCACCGGGACTCGGGAGCACAGATACGCAGTATTTT. Filled out from reference TRBV28 and TRBJ2-3, the complete variable domain reads DVKVTQSSRYLVKRTGEKVFLECVQDMDHENMFWYRQDPGLGLRLIYFSYDVKMKEKGDIPEGYSVSREKKERFSLILESASTNQTSMYLCASSYSPGLGSTDTQYFGPGTRLTVL.

The CDR3 nucleotides read TGTGCCAGCAGTTACTCACAGGGCGGTAGCACAGATACGCAGTATTTT. It encodes CASSYSQGGSTDTQYF. The chain uses TRBV6-5 and TRBJ2-3; D perhaps matches TRBD1 (6 bases). The CDR3 length is 16 residues. V shed 0 bases and J shed 0 bases, with 10 bases lying between them. CDR1 is MNHEY and CDR2 is SVGAGI in the germline V gene.

This clonotype was recorded many times. The rearrangement joins TRBV20-1 to TRBJ2-5; D is perhaps TRBD1 or TRBD2 (6 bases each). The CDR3 loop spans 15 amino acids. CDR1 and CDR2 from the germline V gene are DFQATT and SNEGSKA (reference sequence). V was clipped by 4 bases and J by 5 bases, with 20 bases between them. The CDR3 nucleotides are TGCAGTGCTAATCGAGGAGGGGGGCGAGGGGAGACCCAGTACTTC. Translated, it gives CSANRGGGRGETQYF.

The genes are TRBV7-8 and TRBJ2-3; no clear D gene. Germline CDR1 reads SGHVS; CDR2 reads FQNEAQ. The CDR3 length is 12 residues. V shed 3 bases and J shed 6 bases, with 7 bases lying between them. Here the CDR3 reads CASSLILDTQYF. CDR3 in DNA: TGTGCCAGCAGCTTGATTCTCGATACGCAGTATTTT. The full variable domain, with the rest looked up from reference TRBV7-8 and TRBJ2-3, is GAGVSQSPRYKVAKRGQDVALRCDPISGHVSLFWYQQALGQGPEFLTYFQNEAQLDKSGLPSDRFFAERPEGSVSTLKIQRTQQEDSAVYLCASSLILDTQYFGPGTRLTVL.

The J gene is TRBJ2-1, the V gene TRBV18; D might be TRBD1 or TRBD2, each matching 5 bases. The CDR3 consists of 16 residues. CDR1 KGHSH and CDR2 LQKENI come from the germline V gene. Trimming removed 3 bases at V and 2 bases at J, with 14 bases between. The CDR3 nucleotides are TGTGCCAGCTCACCCCTTGAGGGGTACCCCTACAATGAGCAGTTCTTC. Its protein product is CASSPLEGYPYNEQFF.

This clonotype was recorded many times. The rearrangement joins TRBV28 to TRBJ2-6, with TRBD2 matching over 7 bases. This CDR3 comprises 14 residues. J gave up 2 bases and V 10 bases, and 5 bases lay outside the gene matches. The germline CDR1 and CDR2 sequences are MDHEN and SYDVKM. Here the CDR3 reads CAIQAGAGANVLTF. In DNA, the CDR3 is TGTGCCATCCAGGCGGGGGCTGGGGCCAACGTCCTGACTTTC.

This clonotype was seen a few times. The chain joins TRBV4-3 to TRBJ1-5, with TRBD1 as a possible D gene (5 bases). Germline lookup yields CDR1 LGHNA and CDR2 YSLEER. Trimming took off 0 bases at V and 6 bases at J, with 18 bases between the two ends. CDR3 length: 17 residues. CDR3 nucleotide sequence: TGCGCCAGCAGCCAAGATCCGGACCGGGGCCGAAGTCAGCCCCAGCATTTT. It yields the protein CASSQDPDRGRSQPQHF.

This clonotype turned up a few times. The chain is built from TRBV20-1 and TRBJ2-4; 10 nucleotides match TRBD2. V lost 0 bases to trimming and J lost 6 bases; unmatched junction nucleotides: 2. CDR3 length equals 14 residues. CDR1 and CDR2 (germline): DFQATT, SNEGSKA (reference sequence). CDR3 amino acids: CSARESSGGNIQYF. The DNA of the CDR3 is TGCAGTGCTAGAGAGTCTAGCGGGGGAAACATTCAGTACTTC.

The gene calls are TRBV6-2 or TRBV6-3 and TRBJ2-3; 7 nucleotides align to TRBD1. V was pared by 6 bases and J by 3 bases, with 6 bases of the junction left unmatched. The CDR3 has 14 residues. Germline V CDR1 and CDR2: MNHEY, SVGEGT. Here the CDR3 DNA reads TGTGCCAGCAGCCAAACAGGGGCGACAGATACGCAGTATTTT. Protein sequence: CASSQTGATDTQYF.

The chain carries TRBV27 and TRBJ1-6, with TRBD1 as a possible D gene (5 bases). CDR3 length: 16 amino acids. Trimming removed 3 bases at V and 6 bases at J, with 15 bases between. CDR1 is MNHEY and CDR2 is SMNVEV in the germline V gene (reference sequence). The CDR3 here is CASSFRSGRGNSPLHF. CDR3 in DNA: TGTGCCAGCAGTTTTCGTTCGGGTAGGGGTAATTCACCCCTCCACTTT.

This clonotype was counted only a few times. This sequence joins TRBV10-3 and TRBJ2-1; D is unclear. The germline gives CDR1 ENHRY, CDR2 SYGVKD. The CDR3 has 11 amino acids. V lost 10 bases to trimming and J lost 5 bases, with 9 bases between them. CDR3 in amino acids: CATERNNEQFF. The CDR3 nucleotides are TGTGCCACAGAGCGAAACAATGAGCAGTTCTTC.

The CDR3 bases are TGTGCCAGCAGCCGAAGGAACCCGACAGGGTGGGAAGAGACCCAGTACTTC. This sequence encodes CASSRRNPTGWEETQYF. This rearrangement joins TRBV7-2 to TRBJ2-5, with 7 bases lining up with TRBD1. The CDR3 has 17 amino acids. Germline CDR1 is SGHTA and CDR2 is FQGNSA. V shed 5 bases and J 3 bases; nucleotides not matched to a gene: 15.

There are a few counts of this clonotype. The chain uses TRBV28 and TRBJ2-7; 8 bases are shared with TRBD2. Germline CDR1 reads MDHEN; CDR2 reads SYDVKM. Losses at the gene ends were 6 bases for V and 3 bases for J; bases not matched to a gene: 4. CDR3 size: 13 residues. CDR3 protein: CASSPGRGYEQYV. CDR3 DNA: TGTGCCAGCAGCCCCGGGAGGGGCTACGAGCAGTACGTC.

This clonotype was observed a few times. The gene calls are TRBV29-1 and TRBJ1-2; D gene unclear. Germline V gives CDR1 SQVTM, CDR2 ANQGSEA. This CDR3 spans 11 amino acids. Trimming left V 6 bases short and J 8 bases short, with 13 bases between. CDR3 residues: CSVTGLPGYTF. CDR3 DNA sequence: TGCAGCGTGACCGGTTTGCCCGGCTACACCTTC.

The DNA of the CDR3 is TGTGCCAGCAGCGCCGAAGCCCCTTGGACGGCTCGGCCCTATGGCTACACCTTC. Translation: CASSAEAPWTARPYGYTF. The V and J genes are TRBV9 and TRBJ1-2, with D uncertain. Deletions cut 3 bases from V and 4 bases from J, with 25 bases between. This CDR3 comprises 18 residues. Per the germline V gene, CDR1 is SGDLS and CDR2 is YYNGEE.

In its sample, this clonotype was seen a few times. V and J are TRBV7-9 and TRBJ2-7; weak D call: TRBD2 (5 bases). Germline CDR1 is SEHNR and CDR2 is FQNEAQ (reference sequence). The CDR3 has 11 amino acids. V lost 8 bases, J lost 3 bases, and 8 bases lay in between. CDR3 in DNA: TGTGCCAGCGCAGACTACTACGAGCAGTACGTC. This gives the protein CASADYYEQYV.

V gene TRBV5-1 combines with J gene TRBJ1-2; tentative D call: TRBD1 (6 bases). CDR1 and CDR2 (germline): SGHRS, YFSETQ. Deletions cut 1 base from V and 8 bases from J, with 12 bases between. The CDR3 has 13 residues. CDR3 DNA sequence: TGCGCCAGCAGCTTGAACTCAGGGGACGGCTACACCTTC. It codes for CASSLNSGDGYTF.

This clonotype came up a few times. V usage is TRBV5-1 and J usage is TRBJ2-1; D is perhaps TRBD1 (5 bases). Germline CDR1 and CDR2: SGHRS and YFSETQ. The CDR3 has 14 residues. Between the trimmed V and J ends, which lost 1 base and 4 bases, there was a span of 9 bases. The CDR3 sequence is CASSLHQGYNEQFF. The CDR3 DNA follows: TGCGCCAGCAGCTTGCATCAGGGTTACAATGAGCAGTTCTTC.

In its sample, this clonotype was seen a few times. The rearrangement links TRBV5-1 to TRBJ1-1; no definite D call. V was trimmed by 2 bases and J by 0 bases, leaving 11 bases between them. Germline lookup yields CDR1 SGHRS and CDR2 YFSETQ. The CDR3 loop spans 15 amino acids. The CDR3: CASSFSPVLNTEAFF. CDR3 in DNA: TGCGCCAGCAGCTTCAGTCCAGTGTTGAACACTGAAGCTTTCTTT. The variable domain in full, with the rest retrieved from reference TRBV5-1 and TRBJ1-1, is KAGVTQTPRYLIKTRGQQVTLSCSPISGHRSVSWYQQTPGQGLQFLFEYFSETQRNKGNFPGRFSGRQFSNSRSEMNVSTLELGDSALYLCASSFSPVLNTEAFFGQGTRLTVV.

This clonotype was seen only a few times. The rearrangement links TRBV4-1 to TRBJ2-5, with 7 bases aligning to TRBD1. This CDR3 spans 14 amino acids. With V trimmed by 8 bases and J by 3 bases, 9 bases remained unmatched. Germline-derived CDR1 and CDR2 are MGHRA and YSYEKL. The CDR3 loop reads CASGTTGLKETQYF. The CDR3, as DNA: TGCGCCAGCGGAACGACAGGGCTGAAAGAGACCCAGTACTTC.

This clonotype has just a few counts. This sequence joins TRBV20-1 and TRBJ1-5; 11 bases map to TRBD1. From germline, CDR1 is DFQATT and CDR2 SNEGSKA (reference sequence). V dropped 2 bases and J dropped 1; count of bases not matched to a gene: 13. The CDR3 extends over 19 amino acids. CDR3 in DNA: TGCAGTGCTAGAAAAACTGGACAGGGGGCGAGTATAAGCAATCAGCCCCAGCATTTT. It codes for CSARKTGQGASISNQPQHF.

This clonotype has just a few counts. The rearrangement uses TRBV20-1 and TRBJ1-2; 9 bases line up with TRBD1. Germline V gives CDR1 DFQATT, CDR2 SNEGSKA (reference sequence). After removal of 6 bases from V and 5 bases from J, the junction contained 7 bases not matched to a gene. The CDR3 consists of 13 residues. CDR3 nucleotide sequence: TGCAGTGCCGAGGGACAGGGAGCATATGGCTACACCTTC. It translates to CSAEGQGAYGYTF.

Many counts were recorded for this clonotype. The J gene is TRBJ1-1, the V gene TRBV5-1; D gene ambiguous. CDR3 length: 14 amino acids. Trimming pared 7 bases from V and 4 bases from J, leaving 17 bases between. Germline values: CDR1 SGHRS, CDR2 YFSETQ. CDR3 DNA sequence: TGCGCCAGCGATCTCATAAGTCCCAGCACTGAAGCTTTCTTT. Translation: CASDLISPSTEAFF.

Written as DNA, the CDR3 is TGCAGCGCCGGCCGACAGGCGAAGGCTGAAGCTTTCTTT. It is translated as CSAGRQAKAEAFF. The rearrangement joins TRBV29-1 to TRBJ1-1, with D possibly matching TRBD1 (6 bases). Germline V gene lookup returns CDR1 SQVTM and CDR2 ANQGSEA. V was pared by 7 bases and J by 6 bases, with 18 bases between. The CDR3 runs 13 residues.